The source of this T cell receptor (beta chain) is a study of T cells in Graves' hyperthyroidism and ophthalmopathy. Study-wide results and limits: The blood repertoire included most of the expanded thyroid clonotypes above 0.001.

This clonotype was seen more than once but under ten times. Its antigen remains unknown. Patients between 18 and 65 years old had hyperthyroidism, newly diagnosed and lasting under 2 months. The study left out patients who had uncontrolled infection, other autoimmune disease, pregnancy or lactation. The study based diagnoses on clinical symptoms, serum thyroxine and TRAb, thyroid ultrasound and orbital computed tomography. What was amplified from RNA transcripts were TCR beta CDR3 regions. Primed by the HTBI set, a first-round RT-PCR was run on the TCR CDR3. In TCRdb, the multiplex PCR reads were re-called with MiXCR into one record per CDR3 protein. The sample lists about 400,000 distinct CDR3 sequences, approximately 13% occurring once. The sample was blood. This clonotype was obtained from a woman younger than 30 with Graves' hyperthyroidism.

In nucleotides, the CDR3 is TGCAGTGCCCCCTCTCTGACAACGAGCACAGATACGCAGTATTTT. Translation gives CSAPSLTTSTDTQYF. V usage is TRBV20-1 and J usage is TRBJ2-3; D not resolved. Germline V lookup: CDR1 DFQATT, CDR2 SNEGSKA (reference sequence). Trimming shortened V by 6 bases and J by 0 bases, and 16 bases separated the two germline ends. This CDR3 has 15 amino acids.